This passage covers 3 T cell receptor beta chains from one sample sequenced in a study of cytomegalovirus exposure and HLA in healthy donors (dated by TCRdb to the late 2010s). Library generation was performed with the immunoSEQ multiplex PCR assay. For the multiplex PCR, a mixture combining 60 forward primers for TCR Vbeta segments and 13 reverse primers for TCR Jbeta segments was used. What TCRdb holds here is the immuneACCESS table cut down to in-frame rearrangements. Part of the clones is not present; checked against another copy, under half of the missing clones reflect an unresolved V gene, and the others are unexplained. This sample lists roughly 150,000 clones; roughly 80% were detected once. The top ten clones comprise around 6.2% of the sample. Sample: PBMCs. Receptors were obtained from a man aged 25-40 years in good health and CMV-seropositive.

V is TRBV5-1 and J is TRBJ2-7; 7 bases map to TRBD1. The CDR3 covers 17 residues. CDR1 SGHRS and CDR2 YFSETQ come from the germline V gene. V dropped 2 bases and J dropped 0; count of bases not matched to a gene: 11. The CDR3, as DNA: TGCGCCAGCAGCTTAGGGCTATGGACAGGTTACTCCTACGAGCAGTACTTC. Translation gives CASSLGLWTGYSYEQYF. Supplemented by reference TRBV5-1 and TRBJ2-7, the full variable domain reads KAGVTQTPRYLIKTRGQQVTLSCSPISGHRSVSWYQQTPGQGLQFLFEYFSETQRNKGNFPGRFSGRQFSNSRSEMNVSTLELGDSALYLCASSLGLWTGYSYEQYFGPGTRLTVT.

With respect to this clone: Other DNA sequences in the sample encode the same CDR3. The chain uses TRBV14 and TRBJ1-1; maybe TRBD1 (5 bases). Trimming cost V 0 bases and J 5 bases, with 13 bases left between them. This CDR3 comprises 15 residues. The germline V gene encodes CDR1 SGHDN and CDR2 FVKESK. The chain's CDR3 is CASSQDWAGRTEAFF. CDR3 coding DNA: TGTGCCAGCAGCCAAGATTGGGCAGGGCGGACTGAAGCTTTCTTT.

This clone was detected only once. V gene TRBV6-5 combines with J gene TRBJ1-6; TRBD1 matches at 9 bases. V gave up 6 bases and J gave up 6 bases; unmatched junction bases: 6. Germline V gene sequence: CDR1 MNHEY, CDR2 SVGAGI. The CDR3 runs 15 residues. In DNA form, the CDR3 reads TGTGCCAGCAGCCGCGGGGACAGGGCTAATTCACCCCTCCACTTT. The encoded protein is CASSRGDRANSPLHF.